This T cell receptor (beta chain) was sequenced in a study of shared clonotypes between healthy human individuals. Across the study: Each donor had three CD4 naive, three CD4 memory, two CD8 naive and one CD8 memory plate.

Generated by immunoSEQ multiplex PCR, the TCRdb table keeps only in-frame clones and is missing some. Of a few hundred thousand clones detected, around 87% appear once; the ten largest clones hold about a sixth. As concerns this clone: The target antigen is unknown.

V lost 1 base and J 5 bases, leaving 15 bases between the germline ends. CDR1 is SGHDT, CDR2 YYEEEE, per germline. The CDR3 extends over 15 amino acids. Points from the study as a whole: There were few donors, and this limited the genetic and exposure-history diversity represented.

Sample: memory CD8+ T cells sorted from blood. As to subset: CD45RO+ cells pooled with CCR7-negative TemRA cells. This clonotype originated in a man aged 18 to 35 in good health. V usage is TRBV5-6 and J usage is TRBJ1-1, with D hard to call. The CDR3 nucleotides read TGTGCCAGCAGCTTGATGGACCGTGAGGAGACTGAAGCTTTCTTT. Translation: CASSLMDREETEAFF.